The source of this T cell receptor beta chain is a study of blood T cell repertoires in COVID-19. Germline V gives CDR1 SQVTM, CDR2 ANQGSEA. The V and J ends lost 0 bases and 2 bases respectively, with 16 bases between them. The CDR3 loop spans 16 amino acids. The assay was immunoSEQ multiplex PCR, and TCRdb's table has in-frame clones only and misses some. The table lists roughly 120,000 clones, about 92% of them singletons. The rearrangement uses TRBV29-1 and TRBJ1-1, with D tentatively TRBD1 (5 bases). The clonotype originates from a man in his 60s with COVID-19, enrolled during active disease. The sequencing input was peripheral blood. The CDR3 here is CSVEDRTREDNTEAFF. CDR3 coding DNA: TGCAGCGTTGAAGATAGGACAAGGGAGGACAACACTGAAGCTTTCTTT.